The rows below give T cell receptor beta chains drawn from one sample of a study of T-cell reconstitution after alpha-beta-depleted transplantation in children. TCRdb redid the calling of the PCR reads with MiXCR, one entry per CDR3 protein. This repertoire shows 98,000 or so distinct CDR3 sequences, 20% to 25% found once; its top ten account for over 20%. Sequencing used PBMCs, obtained before TCRalphabeta/CD19-depleted stem cell transplant. The receptors derive from a boy aged 2 to 10 with acute lymphoblastic leukemia, due to receive a stem cell transplant. CDR3s include the opening cysteine and the closing phenylalanine or tryptophan. A D gene is named only where the DNA matches it firmly. Size tells how often a clone was seen (once, few, many) or the class of an expanded clone, and some rows leave it out.

v_gene: TRBV5-6
j_gene: TRBJ2-1
d_gene: .
abundance: few
CDR3nt: TGTGCCAGCAGCTTGGTCGGGACGTATGAGCAGTTCTTC
CDR3aa: CASSLVGTYEQFF

v_gene: TRBV20-1
j_gene: TRBJ2-3
d_gene: TRBD1
abundance: many
CDR3nt: TGCAGTGCAACCGGGACAGGGGGGACAGATACGCAGTATTTT
CDR3aa: CSATGTGGTDTQYF

v_gene: TRBV20-1
j_gene: TRBJ2-1
d_gene: TRBD2
abundance: few
CDR3nt: TGCAGTGCTATCAGGGACTACGCCAGCGGTTCGGATGAGCAGTTCTTC
CDR3aa: CSAIRDYASGSDEQFF

v_gene: TRBV11-2
j_gene: TRBJ2-2
d_gene: TRBD2
abundance: .
CDR3nt: TGTGCCAGCAGCAACGCGGTTGGGGGCGGGAGGGCACTCACCGGGGAGCTGTTTTTT
CDR3aa: CASSNAVGGGRALTGELFF

v_gene: TRBV6-1
j_gene: TRBJ2-1
d_gene: .
abundance: many
CDR3nt: TGTGCCAGCAGTCGGCGAGGTAGCGGAGGGGCATTTGATGAGCAGTTCTTC
CDR3aa: CASSRRGSGGAFDEQFF

v_gene: TRBV20-1
j_gene: TRBJ1-6
d_gene: TRBD1
abundance: .
CDR3nt: TGCAGTGCTAAAATTGGGGACAGGGGATCATCACCCCTCCACTTT
CDR3aa: CSAKIGDRGSSPLHF

v_gene: TRBV10-3
j_gene: TRBJ2-3
d_gene: .
abundance: few
CDR3nt: TGTGCCATCAGCCGGAGGCGAGGGGATGTCGCAGATACGCAGTATTTT
CDR3aa: CAISRRRGDVADTQYF

v_gene: TRBV7-2
j_gene: TRBJ2-3
d_gene: .
abundance: .
CDR3nt: TGTGCCAGCAGGGGCAGCACAGATACGCAGTATTTT
CDR3aa: CASRGSTDTQYF

v_gene: TRBV7-2
j_gene: TRBJ2-3
d_gene: TRBD2
abundance: few
CDR3nt: TGTGCCAGCACCGGGACTAGCGGGTGGGTCACAGATACGCAGTATTTT
CDR3aa: CASTGTSGWVTDTQYF

v_gene: TRBV5-5
j_gene: TRBJ1-1
d_gene: TRBD1
abundance: .
CDR3nt: TGTGCCAGCAGCTCCCGGGACAGCGGATTGGGAGCTTTCTTT
CDR3aa: CASSSRDSGLGAFF

v_gene: TRBV28
j_gene: TRBJ2-7
d_gene: TRBD2
abundance: few
CDR3nt: TGTGCCAGCAGACCTCCGGGACTACAGCCTCTTGAGCAGTACTTC
CDR3aa: CASRPPGLQPLEQYF

v_gene: TRBV28
j_gene: TRBJ2-7
d_gene: .
abundance: few
CDR3nt: TGTGCCAGCAGCCCCTTGACAGTTTACGAGCAGTACTTC
CDR3aa: CASSPLTVYEQYF

v_gene: TRBV10-3
j_gene: TRBJ1-1
d_gene: .
abundance: few
CDR3nt: TGTGCCATCAGGCAGAGGGGTGAAGCTTTCTTT
CDR3aa: CAIRQRGEAFF

v_gene: TRBV14
j_gene: TRBJ2-3
d_gene: TRBD2
abundance: .
CDR3nt: TGTGCCAGCAGCCAAACCCCGGGACTAGCGGAGTATCACACAGATACGCAGTATTTT
CDR3aa: CASSQTPGLAEYHTDTQYF

v_gene: TRBV28
j_gene: TRBJ2-7
d_gene: .
abundance: .
CDR3nt: TGTGCCAGCAGTTTAATCGGCTTTGACAGTAACTACGAGCAGTACTTC
CDR3aa: CASSLIGFDSNYEQYF

v_gene: TRBV5-1
j_gene: TRBJ2-1
d_gene: .
abundance: many
CDR3nt: TGCGCCAGCAGGGTGGACAGTGATTACAATGAGCAGTTCTTC
CDR3aa: CASRVDSDYNEQFF

v_gene: TRBV28
j_gene: TRBJ2-7
d_gene: TRBD2
abundance: many
CDR3nt: TGTGCCAGCAGTCCAGGACTAGCGGGATTATCGATTCAGCAGTACTTC
CDR3aa: CASSPGLAGLSIQQYF

v_gene: TRBV18
j_gene: TRBJ2-7
d_gene: .
abundance: few
CDR3nt: TGTGCCAGCTCAGGGTCCAACTACGAGCAGTACTTC
CDR3aa: CASSGSNYEQYF

v_gene: TRBV5-1
j_gene: TRBJ2-5
d_gene: .
abundance: once
CDR3nt: TGCGCCAGCAGCTTTTCCGGGGCTGAAGAGCCCCAGTACTTC
CDR3aa: CASSFSGAEEPQYF

v_gene: TRBV3-1
j_gene: TRBJ2-7
d_gene: .
abundance: .
CDR3nt: TGTGCCAGCAGCCAAGATCCTGGGGCTCCCGACGAGCAGTACTTC
CDR3aa: CASSQDPGAPDEQYF

v_gene: TRBV4-1
j_gene: TRBJ1-1
d_gene: .
abundance: .
CDR3nt: TGCGCCAGCAGCCAAGATGGGGCAGGGGCTCACACTGAAGCTTTCTTT
CDR3aa: CASSQDGAGAHTEAFF

v_gene: TRBV28
j_gene: TRBJ1-4
d_gene: .
abundance: few
CDR3nt: TGTGCCAGCAGTTGGGGCCCCGGGGCGGTCTTTAATGAAAAACTGTTTTTT
CDR3aa: CASSWGPGAVFNEKLFF

v_gene: TRBV7-9
j_gene: TRBJ2-1
d_gene: .
abundance: .
CDR3nt: TGTGCCAGCAGCTTACTCGCGAACTCCTACAATGAGCAGTTCTTC
CDR3aa: CASSLLANSYNEQFF

v_gene: TRBV10-1
j_gene: TRBJ1-5
d_gene: .
abundance: .
CDR3nt: TGCGCCAGCCCGCGGGACACATTGGGCAATCAGCCCCAGCATTTT
CDR3aa: CASPRDTLGNQPQHF

v_gene: TRBV12-3/TRBV12-4
j_gene: TRBJ2-5
d_gene: .
abundance: .
CDR3nt: TGTGCCAGCAGTTTTCCGAGTCGGGGGTTGCCCCAGTACTTC
CDR3aa: CASSFPSRGLPQYF

v_gene: TRBV29-1
j_gene: TRBJ2-7
d_gene: .
abundance: many
CDR3nt: TGCAGCGTTCTGGTTTCGGAAGCGGAGTTGGCCTACGAGCAGTACTTC
CDR3aa: CSVLVSEAELAYEQYF

v_gene: TRBV7-6
j_gene: TRBJ2-5
d_gene: .
abundance: many
CDR3nt: TGTGCCAGCAGCTTAGATAGGCGGAGGGGGACCCAGTACTTC
CDR3aa: CASSLDRRRGTQYF

v_gene: TRBV5-1
j_gene: TRBJ1-1
d_gene: TRBD1
abundance: few
CDR3nt: TGCGCCAGCAGAACCCACAATGAGGGGACAGGGAAGGACACTGAAGCTTTCTTT
CDR3aa: CASRTHNEGTGKDTEAFF

v_gene: TRBV11-1
j_gene: TRBJ2-1
d_gene: TRBD2
abundance: .
CDR3nt: TGTGCCAGCAGCTCACTGGGAGGGACTATAAGCTCCTACAATGAGCAGTTCTTC
CDR3aa: CASSSLGGTISSYNEQFF

v_gene: TRBV9
j_gene: TRBJ2-2
d_gene: .
abundance: .
CDR3nt: TGTGCCAGCAGCACAAGACTGGGAGGGGAGCTGTTTTTT
CDR3aa: CASSTRLGGELFF

v_gene: TRBV6-1
j_gene: TRBJ2-2
d_gene: .
abundance: .
CDR3nt: TGTGCCAGCAGTGATCAGGGCGGAGGGGCCCGGGCGAACACCGGGGAGCTGTTTTTT
CDR3aa: CASSDQGGGARANTGELFF

v_gene: TRBV20-1
j_gene: TRBJ2-5
d_gene: TRBD1
abundance: many
CDR3nt: TGCAGTGTGCTCGGGACAGGTCAAGAGACCCAGTACTTC
CDR3aa: CSVLGTGQETQYF

v_gene: TRBV14
j_gene: TRBJ2-1
d_gene: TRBD1
abundance: few
CDR3nt: TGTGCCAGCAGCCAGTTCAACAGGGGCGAGCAGTTCTTC
CDR3aa: CASSQFNRGEQFF

v_gene: TRBV11-2
j_gene: TRBJ2-5
d_gene: TRBD2
abundance: .
CDR3nt: TGTGCCAGCAGCAAACAGGGACTAGCGGAAGAGACCCAGTACTTC
CDR3aa: CASSKQGLAEETQYF

v_gene: TRBV7-3
j_gene: TRBJ2-6
d_gene: .
abundance: .
CDR3nt: TGTGCCAGCAGCCCCCCAGGCCGCCATAATACTAACGTCCTGACTTTC
CDR3aa: CASSPPGRHNTNVLTF

v_gene: TRBV6-4
j_gene: TRBJ2-3
d_gene: TRBD2
abundance: .
CDR3nt: TGTGCCAGCAGTGACTCAGCGGGAGGGCCCACAGATACGCAGTATTTT
CDR3aa: CASSDSAGGPTDTQYF

v_gene: TRBV10-3
j_gene: TRBJ1-5
d_gene: .
abundance: .
CDR3nt: TGTGCCATCAGTGAGCGGGGAATAAATCAGCCCCAGCATTTT
CDR3aa: CAISERGINQPQHF

v_gene: TRBV5-1
j_gene: TRBJ2-7
d_gene: .
abundance: few
CDR3nt: TGCGCCAGCAGCTTGGACGGGAAGGGGGAGCAGTACTTC
CDR3aa: CASSLDGKGEQYF

v_gene: TRBV10-3
j_gene: TRBJ2-1
d_gene: TRBD2
abundance: .
CDR3nt: TGTGCCATCAGTGACGGGACTAAGAATGAGCAGTTCTTC
CDR3aa: CAISDGTKNEQFF

v_gene: TRBV5-5
j_gene: TRBJ2-1
d_gene: .
abundance: few
CDR3nt: TGTGCCAGCAGCTTGGAAGGACGCCGAGGGGATGAGCAGTTCTTC
CDR3aa: CASSLEGRRGDEQFF

v_gene: TRBV5-1
j_gene: TRBJ2-6
d_gene: .
abundance: .
CDR3nt: TGCGCCAGCAGCTTGGACAGTACTGGGGCCAACGTCCTGACTTTC
CDR3aa: CASSLDSTGANVLTF

v_gene: TRBV28
j_gene: TRBJ2-7
d_gene: TRBD2
abundance: many
CDR3nt: TGTGCCAGCAGTTTTCGGCTAGCGGAACTCACCTACGAGCAGTACTTC
CDR3aa: CASSFRLAELTYEQYF

v_gene: TRBV25-1
j_gene: TRBJ1-1
d_gene: .
abundance: few
CDR3nt: TGTGCCAGCAGCCGCTGGGAGGAGAACACTGAAGCTTTCTTT
CDR3aa: CASSRWEENTEAFF

v_gene: TRBV20-1
j_gene: TRBJ2-3
d_gene: .
abundance: many
CDR3nt: TGCAGTGCTAGAGGCACCGACACAGATACGCAGTATTTT
CDR3aa: CSARGTDTDTQYF